The entry that follows covers one TCR beta chain sequence. The antigen is not known. The investigators reverse transcribed all of the isolated RNA, so they sequenced expressed TCRB transcripts. Sequencing was performed with immunoSEQ multiplex PCR; in TCRdb, only in-frame clones are kept and a portion is missing. The data contain around 650,000 clones, roughly 12% of them seen just once; the ten biggest clones take up around 0.12%. The germline V gene has CDR1 ENHRY and CDR2 SYGVKD. This CDR3 spans 13 amino acids. The V gene end was trimmed by 7 bases and the J gene end by 1 base; junction bases not matched to a gene: 2. This sample stems from a study of beta chain features in type 1 diabetes. General study points: The question of HLA type influencing TCRB rearrangement was one that remained unresolved here. Moderate but significant shortening of TCRB CDR3s was recorded in all four CD4+ subsets from Type 1 diabetes patients. Insertion counts at VDJ junctions were lower in type 1 diabetes patients, who also showed more deletions there.

The chain recombines TRBV10-3 with TRBJ1-1; TRBD1 matches at 8 bases. Input material: naive CD4+ T cells from blood. The clonotype originates from a man under 40 with type 1 diabetes. The DNA of the CDR3 is TGTGCCATCACCGGACAGGGGAACACTGAAGCTTTCTTT. Encoded protein: CAITGQGNTEAFF.